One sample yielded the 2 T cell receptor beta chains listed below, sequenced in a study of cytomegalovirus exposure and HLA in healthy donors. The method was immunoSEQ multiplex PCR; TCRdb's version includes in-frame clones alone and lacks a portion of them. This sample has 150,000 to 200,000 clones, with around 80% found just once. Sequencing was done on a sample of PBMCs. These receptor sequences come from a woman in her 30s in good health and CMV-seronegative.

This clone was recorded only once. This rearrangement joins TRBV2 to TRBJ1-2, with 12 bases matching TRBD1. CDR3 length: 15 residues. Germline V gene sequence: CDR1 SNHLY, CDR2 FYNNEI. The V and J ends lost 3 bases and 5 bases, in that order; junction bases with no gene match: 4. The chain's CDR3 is CASSEGQGAIYGYTF. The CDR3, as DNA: TGTGCCAGCAGTGAGGGACAGGGGGCGATTTATGGCTACACCTTC.

CDR3: CASSPRGTGNTIYF. The CDR3 nucleotides are TGTGCCAGCAGCCCCCGGGGTACTGGAAACACCATATATTTT. V is TRBV7-6 and J is TRBJ1-3; D not certain. Germline loops: CDR1 SGHVS, CDR2 FNYEAQ. The V end lost 5 bases, the J end lost 2 bases, and 10 bases lay between the germline ends. The CDR3 is 14 amino acids.